The present entry profiles one T cell receptor (beta chain) with its context. Antigen specificity is unknown. This CDR3 region has 11 residues. Germline V lookup: CDR1 MNHEY, CDR2 SMNVEV (reference sequence). Trimming took off 6 bases at V and 4 bases at J, with 7 bases between the two ends. RNA, once extracted, was reverse transcribed into cDNA for use as the sequencing template. Here immunoSEQ multiplex PCR was the method, and the copy in TCRdb shows in-frame clones only, minus some. This table has about 140,000 clones, roughly nine tenths appearing once. This sample is drawn from a study of CD8+ T cells in alopecia areata. General study results and limits: The study found that many expanded lesional clones persisted in scalp and blood during tofacitinib. Higher clonality and more expanded CD8+ clones appeared in lesional than normal scalp. Among the 100 top clones, expanded CD8+ clones, like scalp clonality, were significantly decreased by tofacitinib.

Treatment: oral pan-JAK inhibitor, 5-10 mg twice daily. The authors sorted CD4+ and CD8+ T cells from PBMCs. The rearrangement uses TRBV27 and TRBJ2-7; D ambiguous. Sequences were derived from CD8+ T cells sorted from blood, sampled at week 4, from a patient treated with tofacitinib. The receptor's source is a human donor with alopecia areata. DNA of the CDR3: TGTGCCAGCAGCACAACGTACGAGCAGTACTTC. Amino acid sequence: CASSTTYEQYF.